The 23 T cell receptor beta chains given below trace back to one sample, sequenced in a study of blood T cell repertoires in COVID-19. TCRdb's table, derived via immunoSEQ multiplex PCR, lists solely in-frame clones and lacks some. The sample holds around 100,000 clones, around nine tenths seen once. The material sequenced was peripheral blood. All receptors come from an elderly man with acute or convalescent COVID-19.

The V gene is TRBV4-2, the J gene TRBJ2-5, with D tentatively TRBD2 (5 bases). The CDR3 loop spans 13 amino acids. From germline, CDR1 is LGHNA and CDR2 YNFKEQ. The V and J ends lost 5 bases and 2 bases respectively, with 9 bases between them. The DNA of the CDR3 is TGTGCCAGCAGCGCCCGGACTCAAGAGACCCAGTACTTC. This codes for CASSARTQETQYF.

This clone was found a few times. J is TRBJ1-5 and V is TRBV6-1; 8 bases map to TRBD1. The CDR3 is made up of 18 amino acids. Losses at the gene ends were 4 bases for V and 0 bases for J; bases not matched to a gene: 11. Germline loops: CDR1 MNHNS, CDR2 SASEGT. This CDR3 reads CASSAQGQGRYSNQPQHF. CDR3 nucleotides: TGTGCCAGCAGTGCCCAAGGACAGGGTCGATATAGCAATCAGCCCCAGCATTTT.

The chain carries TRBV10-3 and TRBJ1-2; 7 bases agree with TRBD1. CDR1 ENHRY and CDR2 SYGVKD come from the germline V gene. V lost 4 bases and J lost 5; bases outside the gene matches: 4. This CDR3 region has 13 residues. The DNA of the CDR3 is TGTGCCATCAGTGGGACAGGAACGTATGGCTACACCTTC. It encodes CAISGTGTYGYTF.

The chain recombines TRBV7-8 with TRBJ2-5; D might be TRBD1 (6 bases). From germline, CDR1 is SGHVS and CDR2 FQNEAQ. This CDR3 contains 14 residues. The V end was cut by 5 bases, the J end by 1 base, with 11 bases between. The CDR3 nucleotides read TGTGCCAGCAGCCGAGGACAGCTCCAAGAGACCCAGTACTTC. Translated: CASSRGQLQETQYF.

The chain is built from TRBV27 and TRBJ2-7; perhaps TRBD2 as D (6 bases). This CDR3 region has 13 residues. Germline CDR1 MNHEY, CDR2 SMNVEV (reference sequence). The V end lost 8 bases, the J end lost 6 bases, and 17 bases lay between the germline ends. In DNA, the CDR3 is TGTGCCAGCCGGTTCACTATGGGGGGCGAGCAGTACTTC. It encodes CASRFTMGGEQYF.

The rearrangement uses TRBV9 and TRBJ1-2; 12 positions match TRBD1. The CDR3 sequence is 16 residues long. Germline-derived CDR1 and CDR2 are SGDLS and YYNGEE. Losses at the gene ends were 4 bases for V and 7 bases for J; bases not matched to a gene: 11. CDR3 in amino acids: CASSFTGTGGSGGYTF. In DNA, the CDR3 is TGTGCCAGCAGCTTTACCGGGACAGGGGGCTCGGGTGGCTACACCTTC.

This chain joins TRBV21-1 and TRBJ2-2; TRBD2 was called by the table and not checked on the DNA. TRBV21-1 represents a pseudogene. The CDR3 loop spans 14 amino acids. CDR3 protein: CASKPSENTGELFF. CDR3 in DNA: TGTGCCAGCAAGCCCAGCGAGAACACCGGGGAGCTGTTTTTT.

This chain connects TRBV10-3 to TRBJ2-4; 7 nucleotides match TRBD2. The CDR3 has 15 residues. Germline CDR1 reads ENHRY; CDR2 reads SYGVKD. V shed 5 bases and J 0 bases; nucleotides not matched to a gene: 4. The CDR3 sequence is CAISSGNGAKNIQYF. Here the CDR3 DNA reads TGTGCCATCAGTAGCGGGAACGGAGCCAAAAACATTCAGTACTTC.

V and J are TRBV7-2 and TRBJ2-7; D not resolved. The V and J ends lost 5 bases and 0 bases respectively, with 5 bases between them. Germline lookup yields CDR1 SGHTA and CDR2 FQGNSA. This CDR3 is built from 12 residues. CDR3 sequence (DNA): TGTGCCAGCAGCCTTAGCTCCTACGAGCAGTACTTC. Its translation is CASSLSSYEQYF.

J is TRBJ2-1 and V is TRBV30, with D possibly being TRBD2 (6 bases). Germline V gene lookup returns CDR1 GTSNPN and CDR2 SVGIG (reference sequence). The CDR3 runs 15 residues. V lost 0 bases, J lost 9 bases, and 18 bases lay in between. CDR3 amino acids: CAWSVSSARSSEQFF. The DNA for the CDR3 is TGTGCCTGGAGTGTGTCTAGCGCCAGATCAAGTGAGCAGTTCTTC.

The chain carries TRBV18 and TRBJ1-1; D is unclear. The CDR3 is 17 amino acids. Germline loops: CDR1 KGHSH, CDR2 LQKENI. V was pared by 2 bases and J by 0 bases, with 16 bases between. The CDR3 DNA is TGTGCCAGCTCACCAAGAGGGCAGCAGGCCTTGAACACTGAAGCTTTCTTT. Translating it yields CASSPRGQQALNTEAFF.

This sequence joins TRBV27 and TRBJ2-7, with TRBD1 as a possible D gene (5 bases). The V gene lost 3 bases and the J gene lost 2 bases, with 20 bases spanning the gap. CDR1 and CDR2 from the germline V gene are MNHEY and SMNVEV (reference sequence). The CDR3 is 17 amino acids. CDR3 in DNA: TGTGCCAGCAGTTTTTCCCCAAGGGGTCTGAGCACCTACGAGCAGTACTTC. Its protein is CASSFSPRGLSTYEQYF.

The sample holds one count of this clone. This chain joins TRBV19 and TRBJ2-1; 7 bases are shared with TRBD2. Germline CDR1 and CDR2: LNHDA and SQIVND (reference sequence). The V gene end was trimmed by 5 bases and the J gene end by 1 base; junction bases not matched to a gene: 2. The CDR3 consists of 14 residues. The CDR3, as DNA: TGTGCCAGTAGTCAAGCGGGGTCCTACAATGAGCAGTTCTTC. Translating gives CASSQAGSYNEQFF.

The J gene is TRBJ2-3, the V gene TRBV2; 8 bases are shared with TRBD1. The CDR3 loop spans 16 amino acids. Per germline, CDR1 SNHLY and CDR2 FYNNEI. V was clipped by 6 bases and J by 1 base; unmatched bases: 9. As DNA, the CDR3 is TGTGCCAGCAGGCCCACCAGGGGGCGAGGCACAGATACGCAGTATTTT. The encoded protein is CASRPTRGRGTDTQYF. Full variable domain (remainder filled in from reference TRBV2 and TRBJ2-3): EPEVTQTPSHQVTQMGQEVILRCVPISNHLYFYWYRQILGQKVEFLVSFYNNEISEKSEIFDDQFSVERPDGSNFTLKIRSTKLEDSAMYFCASRPTRGRGTDTQYFGPGTRLTVL.

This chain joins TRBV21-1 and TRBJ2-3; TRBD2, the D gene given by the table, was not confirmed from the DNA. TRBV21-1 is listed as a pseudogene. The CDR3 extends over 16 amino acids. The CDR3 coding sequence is TGTGCCAGCAGCATGGGGGGACTAGCGAAGGCAGATACGCAGTATTTT. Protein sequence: CASSMGGLAKADTQYF.

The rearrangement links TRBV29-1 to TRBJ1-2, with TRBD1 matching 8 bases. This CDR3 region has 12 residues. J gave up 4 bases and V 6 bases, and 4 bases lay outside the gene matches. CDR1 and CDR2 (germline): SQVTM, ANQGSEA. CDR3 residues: CSVRDRTYGYTF. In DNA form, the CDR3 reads TGCAGCGTGCGGGACAGGACCTATGGCTACACCTTC.

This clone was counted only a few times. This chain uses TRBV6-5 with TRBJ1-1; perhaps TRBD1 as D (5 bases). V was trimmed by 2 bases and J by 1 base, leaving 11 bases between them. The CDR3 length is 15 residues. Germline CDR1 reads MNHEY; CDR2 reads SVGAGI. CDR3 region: CASSYSGRENTEAFF. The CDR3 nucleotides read TGTGCCAGCAGTTACAGTGGCAGGGAGAACACTGAAGCTTTCTTT.

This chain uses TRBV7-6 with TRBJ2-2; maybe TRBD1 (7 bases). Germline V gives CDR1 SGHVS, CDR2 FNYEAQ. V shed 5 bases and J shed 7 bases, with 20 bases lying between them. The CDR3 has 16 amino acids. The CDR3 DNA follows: TGTGCCAGCAGCCTAAGACAGGGAGGATTAGGCGGGGAGCTGTTTTTT. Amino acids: CASSLRQGGLGGELFF.

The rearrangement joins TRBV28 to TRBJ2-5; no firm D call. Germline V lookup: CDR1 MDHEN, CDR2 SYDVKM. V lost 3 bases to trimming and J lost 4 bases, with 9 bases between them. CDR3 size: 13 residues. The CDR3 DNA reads TGTGCCAGCAGTTTTATAGTTCCAGAGACCCAGTACTTC. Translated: CASSFIVPETQYF.

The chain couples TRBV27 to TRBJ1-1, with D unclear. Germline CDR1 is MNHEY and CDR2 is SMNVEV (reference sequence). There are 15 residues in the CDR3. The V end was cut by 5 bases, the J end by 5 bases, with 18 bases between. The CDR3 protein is CASSPTITGGTEAFF. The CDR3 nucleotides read TGTGCCAGCAGTCCTACCATCACGGGAGGGACTGAAGCTTTCTTT.

For the CDR3, the DNA is TGTGCCAGCAGCGCCGGGACTAGCGGGAGTCCTGGGAATGAGCAGTTCTTC. Encoded protein: CASSAGTSGSPGNEQFF. V is TRBV9 and J is TRBJ2-1; 14 bases align to TRBD2. V shed 3 bases and J 7 bases; nucleotides not matched to a gene: 9. Germline CDR1 is SGDLS and CDR2 is YYNGEE. CDR3 length: 17 residues.

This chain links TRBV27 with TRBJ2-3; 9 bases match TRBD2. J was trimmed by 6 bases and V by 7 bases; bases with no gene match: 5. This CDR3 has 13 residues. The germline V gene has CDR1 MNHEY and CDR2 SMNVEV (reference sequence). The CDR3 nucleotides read TGTGCCAGCAAAAAGCGGGGGGCCGATACGCAGTATTTT. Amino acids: CASKKRGADTQYF.

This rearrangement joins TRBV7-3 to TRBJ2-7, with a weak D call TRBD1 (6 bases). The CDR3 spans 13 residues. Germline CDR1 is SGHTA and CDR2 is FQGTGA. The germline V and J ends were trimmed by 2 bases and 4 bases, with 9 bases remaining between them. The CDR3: CASSLGRGYEQYF. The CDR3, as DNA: TGTGCCAGCAGCTTAGGCAGGGGATACGAGCAGTACTTC.